A single sample is the source of the 15 T cell receptor beta chains below, sequenced in a study of T-cell reconstitution after alpha-beta-depleted transplantation in children. Preparation of the TCRbeta library used unique molecular identifiers. TCRdb reanalysed the PCR reads using MiXCR and keeps one entry per CDR3 protein. The table includes fewer than 350,000 distinct CDR3 sequences, approximately 10% detected once. The source material was peripheral blood, sampled 180 days after TCRalphabeta/CD19-depleted stem cell transplant. The receptor set was obtained from a male patient aged 2-9 years who had a stem cell transplant for chronic granulomatous disease, so the T cells may come from the graft donor.

This clonotype was picked up many times. The CDR3 bases are TGTGCCAGCAGTTCAACTCGGTGGGGGGGCACAGATACGCAGTATTTT. Translating gives CASSSTRWGGTDTQYF. The chain has TRBV7-9 and TRBJ2-3, with D perhaps TRBD2 (6 bases). V dropped 6 bases and J dropped 1 base, with 17 bases sitting between them. The CDR3 consists of 16 residues. The V gene's germline CDR1 is SEHNR and CDR2 FQNEAQ (reference sequence).

A remark on this clonotype: It may be a read error: a sequence one base away is much more abundant. The CDR3 region is CSARDFKGAGELLF. CDR3 in DNA: TGCAGTGCTAGAGATTTCAAGGGGGCGGGGGAGCTGCTTTTT. The chain employs TRBV20-1 and TRBJ2-2; D is tentatively TRBD1 or TRBD2 (7 bases each). Germline loops: CDR1 DFQATT, CDR2 SNEGSKA (reference sequence). CDR3 length: 14 residues.

This clonotype appeared a few times. The gene calls are TRBV4-2 and TRBJ2-2; tentatively, D is TRBD2 (6 bases). The CDR3 contains 16 residues. In germline, CDR1 is LGHNA, CDR2 YNFKEQ. V was trimmed by 1 base and J by 2 bases, leaving 11 bases between them. For the CDR3, the DNA is TGTGCCAGCAGCCAAGCTGGGGGGAAAAACACCGGGGAGCTGTTTTTT. Translation: CASSQAGGKNTGELFF.

The V and J genes are TRBV20-1 and TRBJ2-5; TRBD2 aligns across 7 bases. V was clipped by 3 bases and J by 1 base; unmatched bases: 14. The CDR3 totals 17 residues. Per the germline V gene, CDR1 is DFQATT and CDR2 is SNEGSKA (reference sequence). Here the CDR3 reads CSASETSPSPTQETQYF. DNA of the CDR3: TGCAGTGCTAGTGAGACTAGCCCCTCTCCGACCCAAGAGACCCAGTACTTC.

This clonotype was seen ten or more times. This chain connects TRBV28 to TRBJ1-5; D unclear. The ends were cut back, 9 bases at V and 3 bases at J, with 6 bases in the middle. CDR3 length: 11 amino acids. Germline V gene sequence: CDR1 MDHEN, CDR2 SYDVKM. CDR3 in amino acids: CASRDNQPQHF. CDR3 coding DNA: TGTGCCAGTCGGGACAATCAGCCCCAGCATTTT. Together with reference TRBV28 and TRBJ1-5, the CDR3 gives the full variable domain: DVKVTQSSRYLVKRTGEKVFLECVQDMDHENMFWYRQDPGLGLRLIYFSYDVKMKEKGDIPEGYSVSREKKERFSLILESASTNQTSMYLCASRDNQPQHFGDGTRLSIL.

Concerning this clonotype: A much larger clonotype is one base distant, so this may be a read error. This chain uses TRBV7-2 with TRBJ2-3; no firm D call. The germline V gene encodes CDR1 SGHTA and CDR2 FQGNSA. The CDR3 has 12 amino acids. CDR3 coding DNA: TGTGCCAGCAATACACGCACAGATATGCAGTATTTT. It specifies CASNTRTDMQYF.

This clonotype showed up many times. The chain employs TRBV4-3 and TRBJ2-5; weak D call: TRBD2 (6 bases). The V gene's germline CDR1 is LGHNA and CDR2 YSLEER. This CDR3 is 16 amino acids long. V gave up 1 base and J gave up 5 bases, with 17 bases separating them. The CDR3 DNA follows: TGCGCCAGCAGCCAAGGCTCTCCTAGCCGGGGGGAGACCCAGTACTTC. Its translation: CASSQGSPSRGETQYF.

At least ten counts were recorded for this clonotype. The chain employs TRBV2 and TRBJ2-2; D ambiguous. The CDR3 is 10 amino acids. Trimming removed 6 bases from V and 6 bases from J, with 2 bases in between. Germline CDR1 and CDR2: SNHLY and FYNNEI. CDR3 in amino acids: CASRAGELFF. The DNA for the CDR3 is TGTGCCAGCAGGGCCGGGGAGCTGTTTTTT.

The CDR3 loop reads CASSSAMTGGEGETQYF. DNA of the CDR3: TGTGCCAGCAGCTCGGCGATGACAGGGGGTGAAGGAGAGACCCAGTACTTC. The J gene is TRBJ2-5, the V gene TRBV7-9; 9 bases agree with TRBD1. J was trimmed by 4 bases and V by 4 bases; bases with no gene match: 13. Per germline, CDR1 SEHNR and CDR2 FQNEAQ (reference sequence). The CDR3 consists of 17 residues.

The CDR3 spells CASSRGTSGVSTDTQYF. For the CDR3, the DNA is TGCGCCAGCAGCCGCGGGACTAGCGGGGTGAGCACAGATACGCAGTATTTT. This chain joins TRBV4-1 and TRBJ2-3; TRBD2 aligns across 13 bases. Trimming took 4 bases from V and 0 from J; bases not matched to a gene: 4. From germline, CDR1 is MGHRA and CDR2 YSYEKL. The CDR3 loop spans 17 amino acids.

This clonotype was picked up many times. One end of the junction is discordant with germline, which a read error may explain. The chain uses TRBV7-2 and TRBJ2-1; possible D gene TRBD2, 6 bases. This CDR3 spans 12 amino acids. In germline, CDR1 is SGHTA, CDR2 FQGNSA. The CDR3 sequence: CASSYARRERVF. In DNA, the CDR3 is TGTGCCAGCAGCTATGCGCGACGAGAGCGGGTCTTC.

At least ten counts were recorded for this clonotype. The chain is built from TRBV10-3 and TRBJ2-1; TRBD2 matches 10 bases. The V and J ends lost 5 bases and 6 bases, in that order; junction bases with no gene match: 10. Germline-derived CDR1 and CDR2 are ENHRY and SYGVKD. The CDR3 runs 16 residues. Written as DNA, the CDR3 is TGTGCCATCAGTCGCGGGGCTAGCGGGGGACTCAATGAGCAGTTCTTC. This encodes CAISRGASGGLNEQFF.

There are many counts of this clonotype. The chain carries TRBV20-1 and TRBJ2-5; 7 nucleotides align to TRBD1. From germline, CDR1 is DFQATT and CDR2 SNEGSKA (reference sequence). J lost 3 bases, V lost 0 bases, and 4 bases had no gene match. The CDR3 totals 14 residues. The CDR3 DNA reads as TGCAGTGCTAGAGATCAGGGGGAAAAAGAGACCCAGTACTTC. This gives the protein CSARDQGEKETQYF.

This clonotype was seen repeatedly, ten times or more. The chain couples TRBV7-2 to TRBJ2-7, with D hard to call. The germline gives CDR1 SGHTA, CDR2 FQGNSA. The germline V and J ends were trimmed by 1 base and 4 bases, with 8 bases remaining between them. The CDR3 spans 13 residues. CDR3 coding DNA: TGTGCCAGCAGCTTAGACGGACGATACGAGCAGTACTTC. Translating it yields CASSLDGRYEQYF. The entire variable domain, with the rest obtained from reference TRBV7-2 and TRBJ2-7, is as follows: GAGVSQSPSNKVTEKGKDVELRCDPISGHTALYWYRQSLGQGLEFLIYFQGNSAPDKSGLPSDRFSAERTGGSVSTLTIQRTQQEDSAVYLCASSLDGRYEQYFGPGTRLTVT.

In its sample, this clonotype was seen many times. The J gene is TRBJ2-1, the V gene TRBV9; 9 nucleotides match TRBD1. The CDR3 sequence is 14 residues long. CDR1 is SGDLS and CDR2 is YYNGEE in the germline V gene. The ends lost 5 bases at V and 8 bases at J; junction bases unmatched: 8. The CDR3, as DNA: TGTGCCAGCAGTACCGGGACAGGGCTCGATGAGCAGTTCTTC. This codes for CASSTGTGLDEQFF.